This entry lists 21 T cell receptor beta chains sequenced from one sample in a study of graft-versus-host responses after intestinal transplantation. The repertoire was sequenced with immunoSEQ multiplex PCR; TCRdb's copy has only in-frame clones and lacks some. The profile covers more than 85,000 clones, with just under 95% appearing a single time and about 0.51% taken by the ten largest. No antigen is known for these receptors. The starting material was unstimulated CD8+ T cells sorted from spleen or lymph node cells, obtained before intestinal transplant. These receptor sequences come from a human donor who received an intestinal transplant.

The chain uses TRBV27 and TRBJ1-2, with a tentative D call TRBD1 (6 bases). CDR1 and CDR2 from the germline V gene are MNHEY and SMNVEV (reference sequence). The CDR3 runs to 15 residues. The V end lost 5 bases, the J end lost 0 bases, and 13 bases lay between the germline ends. The CDR3 loop reads CASSPIGGANYGYTF. The CDR3 DNA is TGTGCCAGCAGTCCGATAGGGGGAGCTAACTATGGCTACACCTTC.

The V and J genes are TRBV6-1 and TRBJ2-7; 7 nucleotides agree with TRBD2. Losses at the gene ends were 2 bases for V and 3 bases for J; bases not matched to a gene: 16. CDR1 MNHNS and CDR2 SASEGT come from the germline V gene. This CDR3 is 18 amino acids long. The CDR3 nucleotides read TGTGCCAGCAGTGAATGGGGATCGGGGAGGGATGTGGTCTACGAGCAGTACTTC. Protein product: CASSEWGSGRDVVYEQYF.

This chain uses TRBV7-9 with TRBJ1-5; D call uncertain. Trimming removed 1 base from V and 12 bases from J, with 10 bases in between. CDR1 and CDR2 from the germline V gene are SEHNR and FQNEAQ (reference sequence). CDR3 length: 12 amino acids. The CDR3 region has the DNA TGTGCCAGCAGCTTAGGGGGAGAACTCCAGCATTTT. It yields the protein CASSLGGELQHF.

This clone has only one observation. This chain connects TRBV2 to TRBJ2-7; weak D call: TRBD2 (5 bases). Germline values: CDR1 SNHLY, CDR2 FYNNEI. The CDR3 has 13 residues. The ends were cut back, 7 bases at V and 2 bases at J, with 12 bases in the middle. The CDR3 loop is CASIGSATYEQYF. CDR3 DNA: TGTGCCAGCATCGGTAGCGCTACCTACGAGCAGTACTTC.

V is TRBV5-1 and J is TRBJ2-1; D is unclear. V was pared by 1 base and J by 8 bases, with 7 bases between. The V gene's germline CDR1 is SGHRS and CDR2 YFSETQ. CDR3 length: 12 residues. The CDR3 sequence is CASSLRSDEQFF. The CDR3 region has the DNA TGCGCCAGCAGCTTGAGGTCTGATGAGCAGTTCTTC.

The J gene is TRBJ1-1, the V gene TRBV9; perhaps TRBD1 as D (5 bases). The length of the CDR3 is 17 residues. Germline V lookup: CDR1 SGDLS, CDR2 YYNGEE. The germline V and J ends were trimmed by 4 bases and 1 base, with 20 bases remaining between them. CDR3 nucleotides: TGTGCCAGCAGCCCCCGGGACTCCGGGAGGGGGAACACTGAAGCTTTCTTT. Translation: CASSPRDSGRGNTEAFF.

CDR3 sequence (DNA): TGTGCCAGCAGCTTGGTGCAGGGAGCTAACTATGGCTACACCTTC. Protein sequence: CASSLVQGANYGYTF. This rearrangement joins TRBV5-6 to TRBJ1-2, with TRBD1 as a possible D gene (5 bases). V lost 0 bases and J lost 0, with 9 bases in between. This CDR3 contains 15 residues. The germline CDR1 and CDR2 sequences are SGHDT and YYEEEE.

This rearrangement joins TRBV2 to TRBJ2-2; 7 nucleotides line up with TRBD2. Germline assignment: CDR1 SNHLY and CDR2 FYNNEI. This CDR3 contains 14 residues. Trimming removed 8 bases from V and 6 bases from J; junction bases left unmatched: 9. The CDR3 loop is CASLGRELPGELFF. The CDR3 DNA reads as TGTGCCAGCCTAGGGAGGGAGTTGCCCGGGGAGCTGTTTTTT. The whole variable domain, remainder taken from reference TRBV2 and TRBJ2-2, is EPEVTQTPSHQVTQMGQEVILRCVPISNHLYFYWYRQILGQKVEFLVSFYNNEISEKSEIFDDQFSVERPDGSNFTLKIRSTKLEDSAMYFCASLGRELPGELFFGEGSRLTVL.

The V and J genes are TRBV14 and TRBJ2-5, with D hard to call. The J call may be mistaken, given a closer DNA end match to TRBJ2-7. In germline, CDR1 is SGHDN, CDR2 FVKESK. The CDR3 has 15 residues. CDR3 protein: CASSRDRIAGYEQYF. The DNA of the CDR3 is TGTGCCAGCAGCCGAGACCGGATAGCAGGCTACGAGCAGTACTTC.

This clone was detected once. V gene TRBV11-2 combines with J gene TRBJ1-2; D is unclear. Per the germline V gene, CDR1 is SGHAT and CDR2 is FQNNGV. The CDR3 is 15 residues long. V lost 3 bases, J lost 6 bases, and 17 bases lay in between. Here the CDR3 DNA reads TGTGCCAGCAGCTTGGCCAAGACCAGCCTTGATGGCTACACCTTC. This translates into CASSLAKTSLDGYTF.

This chain uses TRBV5-4 with TRBJ2-3; D is undetermined. Germline loops: CDR1 SGHNT, CDR2 YYREEE (reference sequence). V was pared by 1 base and J by 6 bases, with 12 bases between. The CDR3 runs to 14 residues. CDR3 nucleotides: TGTGCCAGCAGCTTGCCGCCTAGGATTGATACGCAGTATTTT. Amino acids: CASSLPPRIDTQYF.

The J gene is TRBJ2-7, the V gene TRBV5-1, with TRBD2 as a possible D gene (5 bases). Per the germline V gene, CDR1 is SGHRS and CDR2 is YFSETQ. Trimming left V 1 base short and J 5 bases short, with 7 bases between. The length of the CDR3 is 12 residues. The CDR3 reads CASSLSGDEQYF. In DNA, the CDR3 is TGCGCCAGCAGCTTGTCCGGGGACGAGCAGTACTTC.

V is TRBV6-1 and J is TRBJ2-3; D not resolved. The V and J ends lost 5 bases and 3 bases respectively, with 3 bases between them. Germline CDR1 reads MNHNS; CDR2 reads SASEGT. The CDR3 runs 11 residues. CDR3 DNA sequence: TGTGCCAGCAGTATTACAGATACGCAGTATTTT. It encodes CASSITDTQYF.

The chain links TRBV28 to TRBJ2-7, with 9 bases lining up with TRBD1. V gave up 3 bases and J gave up 0 bases; unmatched junction bases: 3. This CDR3 region has 15 residues. Germline V gene sequence: CDR1 MDHEN, CDR2 SYDVKM. CDR3 residues: CASSFGTGLSYEQYF. The CDR3 nucleotides read TGTGCCAGCAGTTTTGGGACAGGGCTCTCCTACGAGCAGTACTTC.

The V gene is TRBV10-1, the J gene TRBJ2-1; D may be TRBD1 or TRBD2 (5 bases each). CDR3 length equals 16 residues. V was cut by 4 bases and J by 5 bases, with 18 bases left in between. Germline CDR1 is WNHNN and CDR2 is SYGVQD (reference sequence). The CDR3 coding sequence is TGCGCCAGCAGTGCGGCCATGGGTGGGACGGACAATGAGCAGTTCTTC. It codes for CASSAAMGGTDNEQFF.

This clone was detected a few times. The J gene is TRBJ2-6, the V gene TRBV4-1; D tentatively fits TRBD1 or TRBD2 (5 bases each). CDR1 is MGHRA, CDR2 YSYEKL, per germline. This CDR3 is built from 16 residues. V lost 0 bases, J lost 2 bases, and 8 bases lay in between. The CDR3 DNA sequence: TGCGCCAGCAGCCAAGAACTAGGGGCTGGGGCCAACGTCCTGACTTTC. Its protein product is CASSQELGAGANVLTF.

The gene calls are TRBV10-3 and TRBJ2-7; D gene unclear. CDR1 ENHRY and CDR2 SYGVKD come from the germline V gene. This CDR3 comprises 15 residues. The germline V and J ends were trimmed by 0 bases and 3 bases, with 12 bases remaining between them. The chain's CDR3 is CAISESVESIYEQYF. Here the CDR3 DNA reads TGTGCCATCAGTGAGTCGGTGGAATCCATCTACGAGCAGTACTTC.

This chain uses TRBV19 with TRBJ2-1, with 7 bases fitting TRBD2. The V and J ends lost 10 bases and 5 bases, in that order; junction bases with no gene match: 11. CDR3 length: 14 residues. Per germline, CDR1 LNHDA and CDR2 SQIVND (reference sequence). The CDR3 loop reads CATSPSGSNNEQFF. CDR3 coding DNA: TGTGCCACTTCTCCTAGCGGAAGTAACAATGAGCAGTTCTTC.

This chain joins TRBV7-3 and TRBJ2-3, with TRBD2 identical over 14 bases. The V gene's germline CDR1 is SGHTA and CDR2 FQGTGA. J was trimmed by 6 bases and V by 3 bases; bases with no gene match: 2. This CDR3 contains 15 residues. The CDR3: CASSFRTSGRDTQYF. The DNA of the CDR3 is TGTGCCAGCAGCTTCAGGACTAGCGGGAGGGATACGCAGTATTTT. The full variable domain, completed using reference TRBV7-3 and TRBJ2-3, is GAGVSQTPSNKVTEKGKYVELRCDPISGHTALYWYRQSLGQGPEFLIYFQGTGAADDSGLPNDRFFAVRPEGSVSTLKIQRTERGDSAVYLCASSFRTSGRDTQYFGPGTRLTVL.

The chain links TRBV6-5 to TRBJ2-3, with D perhaps TRBD1 or TRBD2 (5 bases each). The CDR3 length is 14 residues. The germline V gene has CDR1 MNHEY and CDR2 SVGAGI. V lost 5 bases and J 6 bases, leaving 15 bases between the germline ends. CDR3 amino acids: CASSPGPFVDTQYF. The CDR3 DNA is TGTGCCAGCAGTCCGGGACCGTTCGTGGATACGCAGTATTTT.

This chain joins TRBV25-1 and TRBJ2-3; 8 positions agree with TRBD2. Germline V gene lookup returns CDR1 MGHDK and CDR2 SYGVNS. The CDR3 has 18 residues. V dropped 7 bases and J dropped 6; count of bases not matched to a gene: 21. CDR3 DNA sequence: TGTGCCAGCATCCCAACAGGGCGGGAGGCCTCCTCCCCGGATACGCAGTATTTT. This sequence encodes CASIPTGREASSPDTQYF.